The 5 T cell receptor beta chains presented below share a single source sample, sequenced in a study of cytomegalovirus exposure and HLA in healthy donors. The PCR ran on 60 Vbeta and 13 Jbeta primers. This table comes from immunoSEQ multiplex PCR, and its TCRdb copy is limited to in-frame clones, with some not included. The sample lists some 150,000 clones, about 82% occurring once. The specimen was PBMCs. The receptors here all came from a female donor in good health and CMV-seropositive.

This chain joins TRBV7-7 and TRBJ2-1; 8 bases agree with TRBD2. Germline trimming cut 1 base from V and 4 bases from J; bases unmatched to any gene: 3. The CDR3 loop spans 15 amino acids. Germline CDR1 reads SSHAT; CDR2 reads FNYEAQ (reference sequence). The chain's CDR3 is CASSLGIAGYNEQFF. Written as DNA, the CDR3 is TGTGCCAGCAGCTTAGGGATAGCGGGATACAATGAGCAGTTCTTC. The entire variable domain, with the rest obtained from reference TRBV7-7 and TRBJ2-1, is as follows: GAGVSQSPRYKVTKRGQDVTLRCDPISSHATLYWYQQALGQGPEFLTYFNYEAQPDKSGLPSDRFSAERPEGSISTLTIQRTEQRDSAMYRCASSLGIAGYNEQFFGPGTRLTVL.

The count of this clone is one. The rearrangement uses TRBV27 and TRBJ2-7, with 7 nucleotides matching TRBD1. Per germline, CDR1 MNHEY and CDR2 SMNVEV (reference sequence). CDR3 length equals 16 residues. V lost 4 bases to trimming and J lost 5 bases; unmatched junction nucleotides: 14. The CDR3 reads CASSSYLPGQKHEQYF. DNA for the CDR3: TGTGCCAGCAGTTCCTACCTCCCGGGACAGAAACACGAGCAGTACTTC.

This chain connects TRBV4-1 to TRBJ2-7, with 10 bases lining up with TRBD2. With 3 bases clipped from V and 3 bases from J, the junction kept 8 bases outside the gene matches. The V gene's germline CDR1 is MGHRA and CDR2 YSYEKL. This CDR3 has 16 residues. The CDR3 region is CASSQARTSGNYEQYF. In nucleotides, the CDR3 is TGCGCCAGCAGCCAGGCTCGGACTAGCGGAAACTACGAGCAGTACTTC.

Here the CDR3 reads CASSTGGVGNQPQHF. DNA of the CDR3: TGTGCCAGCAGTACAGGGGGGGTGGGCAATCAGCCCCAGCATTTT. V usage is TRBV6-1 and J usage is TRBJ1-5; 8 bases agree with TRBD1. The V gene's germline CDR1 is MNHNS and CDR2 SASEGT. The trim removed 5 bases at V and 2 bases at J, leaving 5 bases unmatched. The CDR3 consists of 15 residues.

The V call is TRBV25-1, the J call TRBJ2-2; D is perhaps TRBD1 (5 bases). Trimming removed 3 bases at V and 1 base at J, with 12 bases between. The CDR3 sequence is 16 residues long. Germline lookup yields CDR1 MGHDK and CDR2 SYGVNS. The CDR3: CASSESRQGNTGELFF. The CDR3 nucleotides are TGTGCCAGCAGTGAGAGTAGGCAGGGGAACACCGGGGAGCTGTTTTTT.